These T cell receptor beta chains were read from a single sample in a study of control samples from healthy donors and cancer patients. Libraries were prepared by immunoSEQ multiplex PCR; TCRdb keeps only in-frame clonotypes and omits some of them. The sample shows about 180,000 clones, roughly 89% of them seen only once. The sequenced sample was blood. The receptors come from a woman aged 45-65 years in good health. CDR3s include the opening cysteine and the closing phenylalanine or tryptophan. The order of the fields is CDR3 protein, CDR3 length, V gene.

CDR3 protein: CASRGDRVTGELFF; CDR3 length: 14; V gene: TRBV28
CDR3 protein: CASSSPSSGRYQETQYF; CDR3 length: 17; V gene: TRBV7-6
CDR3 protein: CASSPGGSYGYTF; CDR3 length: 13; V gene: TRBV27
CDR3 protein: CASSLDRGGPYSNQPQHF; CDR3 length: 18; V gene: TRBV7-9
CDR3 protein: CATSDAGQPIAFF; CDR3 length: 13; V gene: TRBV24-1
CDR3 protein: CASSYSGTRGAEQFF; CDR3 length: 15; V gene: TRBV6-5
CDR3 protein: CASSFRHQPQHF; CDR3 length: 12; V gene: TRBV19
CDR3 protein: CASSLGQVNTGELFF; CDR3 length: 15; V gene: TRBV5-6
CDR3 protein: CASSPGEGRGEQFF; CDR3 length: 14; V gene: TRBV7-7
CDR3 protein: CASSLRTSGGPDTQYF; CDR3 length: 16; V gene: TRBV13
CDR3 protein: CATSRDRGLAGGEQYF; CDR3 length: 16; V gene: TRBV15
CDR3 protein: CASSSFGLFEGGGYTF; CDR3 length: 16; V gene: TRBV28
CDR3 protein: CASSTITRPSTDTQYF; CDR3 length: 16; V gene: TRBV5-1
CDR3 protein: CASSPPVGGAYEQYF; CDR3 length: 15; V gene: TRBV18
CDR3 protein: CSVEGVGVSGANVLTF; CDR3 length: 16; V gene: TRBV29-1
CDR3 protein: CASSQVGGPVLSYEQYF; CDR3 length: 17; V gene: TRBV4-1
CDR3 protein: CASSLETQPQHF; CDR3 length: 12; V gene: TRBV7-9
CDR3 protein: CASSRVQETQYF; CDR3 length: 12; V gene: TRBV3-1/TRBV3-2
CDR3 protein: CASSPQGRAEAFF; CDR3 length: 13; V gene: TRBV7-8
CDR3 protein: CASSVGGGNEKLFF; CDR3 length: 14; V gene: TRBV9
CDR3 protein: CASSHSSRGSYGYTF; CDR3 length: 15; V gene: TRBV3-1/TRBV3-2
CDR3 protein: CASSPPGQGNSPLHF; CDR3 length: 15; V gene: TRBV6-5
CDR3 protein: CASSLVGTSAYEQYF; CDR3 length: 15; V gene: TRBV5-4
CDR3 protein: CASSPQGAAYNSPLHF; CDR3 length: 16; V gene: TRBV18
CDR3 protein: CASSGTGGNIQYF; CDR3 length: 13; V gene: TRBV9
CDR3 protein: CASSLGQGSRETQYF; CDR3 length: 15; V gene: TRBV5-1
CDR3 protein: CASSLGGTSGSEQYF; CDR3 length: 15; V gene: TRBV5-1
CDR3 protein: CASSPLAGGNQPQHF; CDR3 length: 15; V gene: TRBV18
CDR3 protein: CASSLAGDYGYTF; CDR3 length: 13; V gene: TRBV12-3/TRBV12-4
CDR3 protein: CATGIAYEQYF; CDR3 length: 11; V gene: TRBV10-3
CDR3 protein: CASSLPGLGGDTQYF; CDR3 length: 15; V gene: TRBV13
CDR3 protein: CASSEGPAAYGYTF; CDR3 length: 14; V gene: TRBV5-1
CDR3 protein: CASSPPAGQFEQYF; CDR3 length: 14; V gene: TRBV7-2